What follows are 20 T cell receptor beta chains derived from one specimen sequenced in a study of T cells in women clearing cervical HPV infection (dated 2018 in TCRdb). The protocol used for the library was the immunoSEQ multiplex PCR assay. TCRdb provides this immuneACCESS table in a form limited to in-frame rearrangements. Some clones are lacking; in checked studies, under half of them reflect an unresolved V gene, and why the rest are absent is not known. The sample's table covers around 28,000 clones. In total, the top ten clones hold 4.2% of the sample. The specimen sequenced was blood buffy coat. These receptors all come from a woman aged 18-70 years with a cervical HPV16 infection that either progressed to CIN3+ or cleared (not recorded which).

A remark on this clone: The read terminates 3 residues ahead of where the CDR3 ends, so the germline J gene completes it. The chain couples TRBV5-4 to TRBJ1-1; a weak D match, TRBD1 (6 bases). CDR1 and CDR2 (germline): SGHNT, YYREEE (reference sequence). Between the trimmed V and J ends, which lost 4 bases and 2 bases, there was a span of 12 bases. This CDR3 has 14 residues. CDR3 bases read: TGTGCCAGCAGCCCGGGGGGCCGTAACACTGAA. Amino acid sequence: CASSPGGRNTE. The full CDR3 is CASSPGGRNTEAFF. Variable domain in full (rest from reference TRBV5-4 and TRBJ1-1): ETGVTQSPTHLIKTRGQQVTLRCSSQSGHNTVSWYQQALGQGPQFIFQYYREEENGRGNFPPRFSGLQFPNYSSELNVNALELDDSALYLCASSPGGRNTEAFFGQGTRLTVV.

Comment on this clone: From the germline J gene comes the end of the CDR3, since the read stops 3 residues before it. This chain joins TRBV11-1 and TRBJ1-1, with D perhaps matching TRBD1 (6 bases). CDR3 length equals 14 residues. CDR1 and CDR2 from the germline V gene are SGHAT and FQDESV (reference sequence). CDR3 sequence: CASSLEEQGMRAFF. The CDR3 DNA, read in part, is TGTGCCAGCAGCTTAGAGGAGCAGGGGATGAGG.

Of note for this clone: The CDR3 extends 3 residues past the end of the read, so its final part is completed from the germline J gene. The chain couples TRBV28 to TRBJ1-2; D perhaps matches TRBD1 (6 bases). CDR1 is MDHEN, CDR2 SYDVKM, per germline. This CDR3 has 11 amino acids. V was pared by 4 bases and J by 6 bases, with 6 bases between. The CDR3 spells CASSYRDGYTF. Partial CDR3 DNA: TGTGCCAGCAGTTACAGGGATGGC.

About this clone: The read ends 3 residues early relative to the CDR3; the germline J gene fills the gap. V usage is TRBV7-2 and J usage is TRBJ2-5, with 8 bases that match TRBD1. Per germline, CDR1 SGHTA and CDR2 FQGNSA. The CDR3 is made up of 14 amino acids. Trimming cost V 3 bases and J 2 bases; bases outside gene matches: 2. The CDR3 DNA, read in part, is TGTGCCAGCAGCTTCGGGACAGGACAAGAGACC. Protein: CASSFGTGQET. The full CDR3 protein is CASSFGTGQETQYF.

Notes on this clone: The read terminates 3 residues before the CDR3 end, so the remaining end is supplied by the germline J gene. V and J are TRBV4-1 and TRBJ1-1; 7 nucleotides match TRBD1. CDR1 is MGHRA and CDR2 is YSYEKL in the germline V gene. The junction had 9 bases not matched to a gene; V was cut back by 4 bases and J by 4 bases. The CDR3 sequence is 15 residues long. The sequenced part of the CDR3 DNA is TGCGCCAGCAGCCTCCTTGGAGGGGGCGCCACTGAA. Translation: CASSLLGGGATE. In full, the CDR3 is CASSLLGGGATEAFF.

In the case of this clone: The CDR3 end is not reached by the read, which stops 3 residues before it; the germline J gene fills it in. The genes are TRBV6-2 or TRBV6-3 and TRBJ2-7, with D tentatively TRBD1 (6 bases). The CDR3 covers 14 residues. Germline V gene sequence: CDR1 MNHEY, CDR2 SVGEGT. Trimming took off 2 bases at V and 0 bases at J, with 8 bases between the two ends. The CDR3 is CASSYRDNSYEQYF. CDR3 DNA (partial): TGTGCCAGCAGTTACCGGGACAACTCCTACGAG.

Concerning this clone itself: Coverage ceases 3 residues before the CDR3 finishes, and the germline J gene fills in the end. V and J are TRBV7-3 and TRBJ2-5; 14 nucleotides match TRBD2. The CDR3 sequence is 16 residues long. The ends lost 4 bases at V and 5 bases at J; junction bases unmatched: 6. Germline V gives CDR1 SGHTA, CDR2 FQGTGA. This chain's CDR3 is CASSSGLAGGRETQYF. The sequenced part of the CDR3 DNA is TGTGCCAGCAGCTCCGGACTAGCGGGGGGCCGGGAGACC.

In regard to this clone: The read halts 3 residues ahead of the CDR3 end, with the missing end drawn from the germline J gene. The chain carries TRBV10-3 and TRBJ1-1, with D maybe TRBD1 (6 bases). The V end lost 9 bases, the J end lost 0 bases, and 11 bases lay between the germline ends. This CDR3 has 13 amino acids. Germline CDR1 is ENHRY and CDR2 is SYGVKD. The CDR3 spells CAITQGLNTEAFF. The DNA read from the CDR3 is TGTGCCATTACACAGGGCCTGAACACTGAA.

A note on this clone: The read gets to within 3 residues of the CDR3 end, and the germline J gene fills in the rest. The genes are TRBV29-1 and TRBJ2-7; a weak D match, TRBD1 (6 bases). The germline V and J ends were trimmed by 4 bases and 2 bases, with 24 bases remaining between them. Germline V CDR1 and CDR2: SQVTM, ANQGSEA. The CDR3 consists of 17 residues. The CDR3 sequence: CSVVGAITGHDTYEQYF. The CDR3 DNA, read in part, is TGCAGCGTTGTAGGGGCTATTACGGGACACGATACCTACGAG.

A note on this clone: Sequencing ends 3 residues short of the CDR3 end; the germline J gene provides the rest. This chain connects TRBV20-1 to TRBJ2-1, with 13 positions matching TRBD2. V gave up 0 bases and J gave up 5 bases; unmatched junction bases: 7. Germline V lookup: CDR1 DFQATT, CDR2 SNEGSKA (reference sequence). The length of the CDR3 is 17 residues. CDR3 DNA (partial): TGCAGTGCTAGAGATCCTCCGGGACTAGCGGGAAACAATGAG. Residues: CSARDPPGLAGNNE. The whole CDR3 sequence reads CSARDPPGLAGNNEQFF.

Comment on this clone: The read gets to within 3 residues of the CDR3 end, and the germline J gene fills in the rest. This chain links TRBV18 with TRBJ2-2, with a possible D match to TRBD1 (6 bases). The germline V and J ends were trimmed by 3 bases and 8 bases, with 16 bases remaining between them. The CDR3 is 15 residues long. CDR1 KGHSH and CDR2 LQKENI come from the germline V gene. The DNA read from the CDR3 is TGTGCCAGCTCACCGCGTGGACAGCCCGTGGGGGAG. It specifies CASSPRGQPVGE. The entire CDR3 protein is CASSPRGQPVGELFF.

Comment on this clone: The CDR3 is cut off 3 residues early in the read; its end comes from the germline J gene. The chain employs TRBV19 and TRBJ2-7, with 8 bases matching TRBD1. The CDR3 contains 14 residues. Trimming removed 5 bases from V and 4 bases from J; junction bases left unmatched: 7. CDR1 is LNHDA, CDR2 SQIVND, per germline (reference sequence). Incomplete CDR3 DNA: TGTGCCAGTAGTCCGTCCCGGGACAGGTACGAG. This gives the protein CASSPSRDRYE. In full, the CDR3 reads CASSPSRDRYEQYF.

The CDR3 bases that were read are TGTGCCAGCAGTTTAAACTGGGACAGGGTGTACGAG. As protein: CASSLNWDRVYE. The full CDR3 is CASSLNWDRVYEQYF. The J gene is TRBJ2-7, the V gene TRBV27; 9 bases map to TRBD1. The CDR3 end falls 3 residues outside the read, so it is completed with the germline J gene. Germline V gene sequence: CDR1 MNHEY, CDR2 SMNVEV (reference sequence). The CDR3 spans 15 residues. Trimming cost V 2 bases and J 4 bases; bases outside gene matches: 6.

Comment on this clone: The CDR3 goes on 3 residues after the read ends, and that part is filled in from the germline J gene. V and J are TRBV19 and TRBJ2-2; TRBD2 aligns across 9 bases. Per the germline V gene, CDR1 is LNHDA and CDR2 is SQIVND (reference sequence). The CDR3 has 14 amino acids. V was pared by 6 bases and J by 8 bases, with 7 bases of the junction left unmatched. The CDR3 bases that were read are TGTGCCAGTAGACCGGGACTAGCCAGGGGGGAG. Translating gives CASRPGLARGE. The entire CDR3 reads CASRPGLARGELFF.

CDR3 in amino acids: CASSLVALGQGREPQHF. CDR3 DNA, as far as it was read: TGCGCCAGCAGCTTGGTGGCTTTAGGACAGGGTAGGGAGCCC. The chain combines TRBV5-1 with TRBJ1-5; 8 bases line up with TRBD1. The read halts 3 residues ahead of the CDR3 end, with the missing end drawn from the germline J gene. The CDR3 totals 17 residues. Germline V gene lookup returns CDR1 SGHRS and CDR2 YFSETQ. The junction had 13 bases not matched to a gene; V was cut back by 0 bases and J by 8 bases.

Notes on this clone: The missing CDR3 end, 3 residues past where the read stops, is filled in from the germline J gene. V and J are TRBV29-1 and TRBJ2-7; possible D gene TRBD1, 6 bases. This CDR3 is 13 amino acids long. CDR1 is SQVTM, CDR2 ANQGSEA, per germline. The V end lost 6 bases, the J end lost 2 bases, and 14 bases lay between the germline ends. CDR3 sequence reads: CSVTPGETYEQYF. CDR3 bases read: TGCAGCGTAACTCCAGGGGAAACCTACGAG.

Worth noting for this clone: The read ends 3 residues shy of where the CDR3 ends; the end is completed using the germline J gene. The rearrangement joins TRBV6-1 to TRBJ1-1, with a tentative D call TRBD1 (6 bases). V was clipped by 4 bases and J by 1 base, with 7 bases between them. Germline V gene data show CDR1 as MNHNS and CDR2 as SASEGT. CDR3 length equals 13 residues. The DNA read from the CDR3 is TGTGCCAGCAGTGTACAGGGGAACACTGAA. Translated, it gives CASSVQGNTE. The entire CDR3 reads CASSVQGNTEAFF.

The CDR3 protein is CSGAERHYGYTF. The part of the CDR3 DNA that was read is TGCAGCGGTGCCGAAAGGCACTATGGC. The chain joins TRBV29-1 to TRBJ1-2; D is unresolved. The read finishes 3 residues shy of the CDR3 end, and the germline J gene is used to complete it. The V end was cut by 7 bases, the J end by 3 bases, with 12 bases between. Per the germline V gene, CDR1 is SQVTM and CDR2 is ANQGSEA. CDR3 length equals 12 residues. The whole variable domain, remainder taken from reference TRBV29-1 and TRBJ1-2, is SAVISQKPSRDICQRGTSLTIQCQVDSQVTMMFWYRQQPGQSLTLIATANQGSEATYESGFVIDKFPISRPNLTFSTLTVSNMSPEDSSIYLCSGAERHYGYTFGSGTRLTVV.

Notes on this clone: The CDR3 goes on 3 residues after the read ends, and that part is filled in from the germline J gene. V and J are TRBV7-6 and TRBJ2-5; D unresolved. The CDR3 spans 12 residues. From germline, CDR1 is SGHVS and CDR2 FNYEAQ. V lost 8 bases and J 1 base, leaving 8 bases between the germline ends. Incomplete CDR3 DNA: TGTGCCAGCTCTCGGGTCCAAGAGACC. This sequence encodes CASSRVQET. From start to end, the CDR3 is CASSRVQETQYF.

As for this clone: The junction and the germline gene differ at one end; a read error may be behind it. The read terminates 3 residues ahead of where the CDR3 ends, so the germline J gene completes it. The chain carries TRBV4-2 and TRBJ2-3, with TRBD2 matching 12 bases. This CDR3 region has 17 residues. Germline loops: CDR1 LGHNA, CDR2 YNFKEQ. The covered CDR3 bases are TGCGCCAGCAGCCAACAGCTAGCGGGGGGGCCAGGCGATACG. Protein sequence: CASSQQLAGGPGDT. The whole CDR3 region reads CASSQQLAGGPGDTQYF.